One sample yielded the 25 T cell receptor beta chains listed below, sequenced in a study of CD8+ T cells in alopecia areata. In the case of a few patients, the CD4+ cells were sorted into CD25+CD127- cells. The sequencing template was cDNA reverse transcribed from extracted RNA. Method: immunoSEQ multiplex PCR; TCRdb's copy keeps in-frame clones and lacks some. The sample shows approximately 40,000 clones, around half of them seen only once. The source material was CD4+ Tregs sorted from blood. The source is a human donor with alopecia areata.

This clone was recorded a few times. The J gene is TRBJ2-4, the V gene TRBV28; no clear D. V lost 3 bases to trimming and J lost 0 bases, with 6 bases between them. Germline V lookup: CDR1 MDHEN, CDR2 SYDVKM. The length of the CDR3 is 14 residues. DNA of the CDR3: TGTGCCAGCAGTTTGCAAGCAGCCAAAAACATTCAGTACTTC. It encodes CASSLQAAKNIQYF. Full variable domain (remainder filled in from reference TRBV28 and TRBJ2-4): DVKVTQSSRYLVKRTGEKVFLECVQDMDHENMFWYRQDPGLGLRLIYFSYDVKMKEKGDIPEGYSVSREKKERFSLILESASTNQTSMYLCASSLQAAKNIQYFGAGTRLSVL.

The chain recombines TRBV20-1 with TRBJ2-7, with unresolved D. The CDR3 is made up of 11 amino acids. In germline, CDR1 is DFQATT, CDR2 SNEGSKA (reference sequence). Trimming cost V 8 bases and J 5 bases, with 13 bases left between them. The CDR3 loop reads CSSPALDEQYF. CDR3 bases: TGCAGTTCTCCGGCGCTGGACGAGCAGTACTTC.

J is TRBJ1-2 and V is TRBV20-1; D gene ambiguous. This CDR3 is 11 amino acids long. Trimming removed 5 bases at V and 0 bases at J, with 4 bases between. CDR1 DFQATT and CDR2 SNEGSKA come from the germline V gene (reference sequence). The DNA for the CDR3 is TGCAGTGCTTGGTCTAACTATGGCTACACCTTC. Translating gives CSAWSNYGYTF.

This clone was observed once. The chain joins TRBV4-2 to TRBJ1-1; a possible D gene is TRBD1 (5 bases). V dropped 4 bases and J dropped 1 base, with 7 bases sitting between them. The CDR3 runs 13 residues. Germline-derived CDR1 and CDR2 are LGHNA and YNFKEQ. CDR3 sequence: CASSRGGNTEAFF. The CDR3, as DNA: TGTGCCAGCAGCCGGGGCGGGAACACTGAAGCTTTCTTT.

This clone has just a few counts. The chain combines TRBV7-2 with TRBJ2-3, with 10 bases lining up with TRBD1. From germline, CDR1 is SGHTA and CDR2 FQGNSA. J was trimmed by 5 bases and V by 5 bases; bases with no gene match: 10. The CDR3 is 16 residues long. Here the CDR3 reads CASSPSGTGAKDTQYF. The CDR3 DNA reads TGTGCCAGCAGCCCTTCGGGGACAGGGGCTAAAGATACGCAGTATTTT.

The chain uses TRBV6-5 and TRBJ1-2; D remains ambiguous. The CDR3 totals 13 residues. V was shortened by 7 bases and J by 8 bases, with 17 bases between the two germline ends. Germline CDR1 is MNHEY and CDR2 is SVGAGI. The DNA for the CDR3 is TGTGCCAGCACCTCCTCTCGGGTTCTGGGCTACACCTTC. Translation: CASTSSRVLGYTF.

This clone was found a few times. The chain recombines TRBV28 with TRBJ2-1, with unresolved D. In germline, CDR1 is MDHEN, CDR2 SYDVKM. The V end lost 1 base, the J end lost 2 bases, and 0 bases lay between the germline ends. The CDR3 has 12 residues. The CDR3, as DNA: TGTGCCAGCAGTTTATCCTACAATGAGCAGTTCTTC. Its protein is CASSLSYNEQFF.

The chain uses TRBV13 and TRBJ1-1; 11 bases line up with TRBD1. Germline assignment: CDR1 PRHDT and CDR2 FYEKMQ (reference sequence). V was pared by 5 bases and J by 5 bases, with 10 bases of the junction left unmatched. CDR3 size: 16 residues. CDR3 region: CASSPRTGGLGTEAFF. DNA for the CDR3: TGTGCCAGCAGCCCTAGGACAGGGGGCCTCGGGACTGAAGCTTTCTTT.

J is TRBJ1-1 and V is TRBV7-2; perhaps TRBD1 as D (5 bases). CDR3 size: 14 residues. Germline CDR1 is SGHTA and CDR2 is FQGNSA. V dropped 2 bases and J dropped 5 bases, with 12 bases sitting between them. This CDR3 is CASSLIQGGTEAFF. In DNA, the CDR3 is TGTGCCAGCAGCTTAATCCAGGGTGGGACTGAAGCTTTCTTT.

This clone was counted once. The chain joins TRBV18 to TRBJ2-5, with 7 positions matching TRBD1. Losses at the gene ends were 3 bases for V and 2 bases for J; bases not matched to a gene: 9. Germline V gives CDR1 KGHSH, CDR2 LQKENI. The CDR3 runs 16 residues. The CDR3: CASSPWTGVVQETQYF. The CDR3 coding sequence is TGTGCCAGCTCACCCTGGACAGGAGTCGTTCAAGAGACCCAGTACTTC.

Points on this clone: The junction shows a germline mismatch at one end, possibly a read error. J is TRBJ2-6 and V is TRBV2; a weak D match, TRBD1 (5 bases). The CDR3 runs to 14 residues. CDR1 and CDR2 from the germline V gene are SNHLY and FYNNEI. CDR3 region: CASREGAGANVLTF. Here the CDR3 DNA reads TGTGCCAGCAGAGAAGGGGCCGGGGCCAACGTCCTGACTTTC.

The chain joins TRBV4-1 to TRBJ1-1; TRBD1 matches at 8 bases. V lost 5 bases, J lost 1 base, and 3 bases stayed unmatched. CDR1 MGHRA and CDR2 YSYEKL come from the germline V gene. The CDR3 runs to 14 residues. CDR3 region: CASSDRGRNTEAFF. Written as DNA, the CDR3 is TGCGCCAGCAGCGACAGGGGACGGAACACTGAAGCTTTCTTT.

The chain has TRBV2 and TRBJ2-7; 12 bases are shared with TRBD2. The CDR3 runs to 13 residues. The germline gives CDR1 SNHLY, CDR2 FYNNEI. Trimming at V came to 11 bases and at J to 4 bases, leaving 6 bases not matched to a gene. The CDR3: CAGRLAGEYEQYF. The CDR3 DNA reads as TGTGCCGGAAGACTAGCGGGGGAGTACGAGCAGTACTTC.

CDR3 protein: CASSLVGTRRGTEAFF. The CDR3 bases are TGTGCCAGCAGCTTGGTAGGGACACGGCGTGGCACTGAAGCTTTCTTT. The chain combines TRBV5-8 with TRBJ1-1; a possible D gene is TRBD1 (6 bases). Germline CDR1 and CDR2: SGHTS and YDEGEE. V dropped 0 bases and J dropped 4 bases, with 16 bases sitting between them. The CDR3 loop spans 16 amino acids.

The table lists this clone with a few counts. The chain links TRBV7-2 to TRBJ1-2; D gene unclear. V was shortened by 5 bases and J by 2 bases, with 3 bases between the two germline ends. The CDR3 is 11 amino acids. The V gene's germline CDR1 is SGHTA and CDR2 FQGNSA. CDR3 sequence reads: CASSANYGYTF. The CDR3 coding sequence is TGTGCCAGCAGCGCGAACTATGGCTACACCTTC. Variable domain in full (rest from reference TRBV7-2 and TRBJ1-2): GAGVSQSPSNKVTEKGKDVELRCDPISGHTALYWYRQSLGQGLEFLIYFQGNSAPDKSGLPSDRFSAERTGGSVSTLTIQRTQQEDSAVYLCASSANYGYTFGSGTRLTVV.

This clone has only a few counts. The chain carries TRBV7-2 and TRBJ2-5; D gene uncertain. The V gene lost 5 bases and the J gene lost 2 bases, with 9 bases spanning the gap. The CDR3 loop spans 13 amino acids. Germline CDR1 SGHTA, CDR2 FQGNSA. The CDR3 is CASSQDRQETQYF. CDR3 DNA: TGTGCCAGCAGCCAGGATAGACAAGAGACCCAGTACTTC.

The chain uses TRBV19 and TRBJ2-2; D gene ambiguous. V lost 3 bases and J 4 bases, leaving 12 bases between the germline ends. The CDR3 runs to 15 residues. CDR1 LNHDA and CDR2 SQIVND come from the germline V gene (reference sequence). CDR3 in DNA: TGTGCCAGTAGTATCCCACAGAGAAGCACCGGGGAGCTGTTTTTT. Its translation: CASSIPQRSTGELFF.

The rearrangement uses TRBV11-2 and TRBJ1-1; TRBD1 is a possible D gene (6 bases). CDR3 length: 14 residues. V lost 0 bases and J lost 1, with 6 bases in between. Germline V lookup: CDR1 SGHAT, CDR2 FQNNGV. DNA for the CDR3: TGTGCCAGCAGCTTAGACAGGGGGAACACTGAAGCTTTCTTT. This sequence encodes CASSLDRGNTEAFF.

The chain is built from TRBV9 and TRBJ2-7; the D is unclear. Trimming cost V 7 bases and J 7 bases, with 12 bases left between them. The CDR3 extends over 11 amino acids. Germline V lookup: CDR1 SGDLS, CDR2 YYNGEE. CDR3 residues: CASHLGREQYF. CDR3 nucleotide sequence: TGTGCCAGCCACCTCGGTCGAGAGCAGTACTTC.

CDR3 in amino acids: CSATRNEQFF. CDR3 nucleotide sequence: TGCAGTGCTACCCGCAATGAGCAGTTCTTC. This chain joins TRBV20-1 and TRBJ2-1; no clear D. Germline V CDR1 and CDR2: DFQATT, SNEGSKA (reference sequence). The CDR3 has 10 amino acids. The V end was cut by 4 bases, the J end by 6 bases, with 4 bases between.

V usage is TRBV28 and J usage is TRBJ2-1; D ambiguous. Trimming removed 0 bases from V and 7 bases from J, with 4 bases in between. The CDR3 is 12 amino acids. The germline V gene encodes CDR1 MDHEN and CDR2 SYDVKM. CDR3 in amino acids: CASSLWGNEQFF. The CDR3, as DNA: TGTGCCAGCAGTTTATGGGGAAATGAGCAGTTCTTC. Using reference TRBV28 and TRBJ2-1 for the parts outside the CDR3, the full variable domain is DVKVTQSSRYLVKRTGEKVFLECVQDMDHENMFWYRQDPGLGLRLIYFSYDVKMKEKGDIPEGYSVSREKKERFSLILESASTNQTSMYLCASSLWGNEQFFGPGTRLTVL.

This clone has more than one count but fewer than ten. The J gene is TRBJ2-7, the V gene TRBV7-2; no reliable D call. The CDR3 sequence is 11 residues long. V was trimmed by 2 bases and J by 3 bases, leaving 2 bases between them. Germline V gene data show CDR1 as SGHTA and CDR2 as FQGNSA. The CDR3 reads CASSLRYEQYF. In DNA, the CDR3 is TGTGCCAGCAGCTTACGCTACGAGCAGTACTTC.

This clone was seen only a few times. The chain couples TRBV18 to TRBJ2-7; tentative D call: TRBD2 (6 bases). The germline V and J ends were trimmed by 5 bases and 7 bases, with 15 bases remaining between them. Germline-derived CDR1 and CDR2 are KGHSH and LQKENI. This CDR3 has 13 amino acids. The CDR3: CASSATGVEEQYF. The CDR3 DNA reads TGTGCCAGCTCAGCTACGGGAGTAGAAGAGCAGTACTTC.

The chain is built from TRBV10-3 and TRBJ2-7; 9 bases are shared with TRBD1. This CDR3 region has 19 residues. With V trimmed by 9 bases and J by 0 bases, 21 bases remained unmatched. Per the germline V gene, CDR1 is ENHRY and CDR2 is SYGVKD. CDR3 sequence (DNA): TGTGCCATACGCCAGGCCCCGGGACAGGGCCTTCGGAGCTCCTACGAGCAGTACTTC. Its protein is CAIRQAPGQGLRSSYEQYF.

Details on this clone: The same CDR3 also results from other DNA sequences found in this sample. The CDR3 DNA sequence: TGCGCCAGCAGCTTGGTGGTAGGCAATACTGAAGCTTTCTTT. Its translation is CASSLVVGNTEAFF. The V call is TRBV5-1, the J call TRBJ1-1; D is unresolved. The germline gives CDR1 SGHRS, CDR2 YFSETQ. Trimming removed 0 bases at V and 5 bases at J, with 11 bases between. The CDR3 loop spans 14 amino acids. The variable domain in full, with the rest retrieved from reference TRBV5-1 and TRBJ1-1, is KAGVTQTPRYLIKTRGQQVTLSCSPISGHRSVSWYQQTPGQGLQFLFEYFSETQRNKGNFPGRFSGRQFSNSRSEMNVSTLELGDSALYLCASSLVVGNTEAFFGQGTRLTVV.